These 8 T cell receptor beta chains were sequenced from one sample in a study of shared clonotypes between healthy human individuals. The method was immunoSEQ multiplex PCR; TCRdb's version includes in-frame clones alone and lacks a portion of them. Of about 2 million clones in the sample, over 85% are singletons; the top ten hold 0.95% to 1.5%. CD45RO-negative CD8 cells positively selected for CCR7 made up the naive population, which excluded terminally differentiated effector memory CD45RA+ cells. Sequenced input: naive CD8+ T cells sorted from blood. The receptors originated from a man between 18 and 29 years old in good health.

The chain has TRBV7-9 and TRBJ1-6; TRBD1 agrees at 12 bases. With 6 bases clipped from V and 6 bases from J, the junction kept 9 bases outside the gene matches. The CDR3 covers 17 residues. CDR1 is SEHNR and CDR2 is FQNEAQ in the germline V gene (reference sequence). This CDR3 reads CASRYSGTGGLNSPLHF. The CDR3 nucleotides read TGTGCCAGCAGATATAGCGGGACAGGGGGCCTTAATTCACCCCTCCACTTT.

The chain uses TRBV9 and TRBJ2-1, with D unclear. Trimming stripped 0 bases from V and 1 base from J, with 11 bases between. The V gene's germline CDR1 is SGDLS and CDR2 YYNGEE. This CDR3 contains 16 residues. The CDR3 nucleotides are TGTGCCAGCAGCGTAGGGTCGAGTGAGTCCTACAATGAGCAGTTCTTC. Amino acid sequence: CASSVGSSESYNEQFF.

In its sample, this clone was seen once. The V gene is TRBV5-6, the J gene TRBJ2-7; 9 positions agree with TRBD1. The V gene end was trimmed by 2 bases and the J gene end by 5 bases; junction bases not matched to a gene: 17. The germline V gene has CDR1 SGHDT and CDR2 YYEEEE. The CDR3 is made up of 18 amino acids. This chain's CDR3 is CASSFLEPRDRDINEQYF. The CDR3 DNA reads TGTGCCAGCAGCTTTCTTGAGCCCCGGGACAGGGATATTAACGAGCAGTACTTC.

J is TRBJ2-7 and V is TRBV19; D not resolved. Trimming stripped 5 bases from V and 3 bases from J, with 11 bases between. The CDR3 covers 13 residues. The V gene's germline CDR1 is LNHDA and CDR2 SQIVND (reference sequence). The CDR3 loop reads CASSFQHLYEQYF. CDR3 DNA: TGTGCCAGTAGTTTCCAGCACCTCTACGAGCAGTACTTC.

This clone was recorded once. The chain links TRBV4-1 to TRBJ2-1, with 11 bases lining up with TRBD2. The germline V gene has CDR1 MGHRA and CDR2 YSYEKL. The CDR3 is made up of 14 amino acids. V shed 4 bases and J 5 bases; nucleotides not matched to a gene: 1. CDR3 coding DNA: TGCGCCAGCAGCCGGGGACTAGCGGACAATGAGCAGTTCTTC. It encodes CASSRGLADNEQFF.

The chain links TRBV7-9 to TRBJ1-4; tentatively, D is TRBD1 (6 bases). Germline V lookup: CDR1 SEHNR, CDR2 FQNEAQ (reference sequence). V dropped 4 bases and J dropped 0 bases, with 15 bases sitting between them. The CDR3 consists of 17 residues. CDR3 DNA: TGTGCCAGCAGCTCAGGCATCGCAGGGGCAACTAATGAAAAACTGTTTTTT. Translating gives CASSSGIAGATNEKLFF.

The CDR3 region has the DNA TGCGCCAGCAGCCAACGGACAGCCGGGGAGCAGTACTTC. Its protein is CASSQRTAGEQYF. The chain has TRBV4-1 and TRBJ2-7, with D perhaps TRBD1 (6 bases). The CDR3 has 13 residues. V was cut by 2 bases and J by 7 bases, with 12 bases left in between. Looked up from germline, CDR1 is MGHRA and CDR2 is YSYEKL.

V and J are TRBV11-3 and TRBJ2-7; no definite D call. The CDR3 contains 17 residues. V was trimmed by 1 base and J by 5 bases, leaving 21 bases between them. Germline lookup yields CDR1 SGHNT and CDR2 YENEEA. CDR3 DNA: TGTGCCAGCAGCTTAGCCCTCCAAGATCGGCGGTGGGACGAGCAGTACTTC. This sequence encodes CASSLALQDRRWDEQYF.